The present entry profiles one T cell receptor (beta chain) with its context. What it binds is unknown. Sequenced by immunoSEQ multiplex PCR; TCRdb stores in-frame clones only, minus some. The sample consists of roughly 9,200 clones, 65% to 85% of them appearing once. This sample is drawn from a study of tumor-infiltrating lymphocytes in localized non-small cell lung cancer. General study results and limits: Not all patients were TCR sequenced, owing to tissue quantity. Tumors had more T cell infiltration than uninvolved lung, per TCRbeta sequencing and CD3 counts.

V trimming: 2 bases; J trimming: 6 bases; junction bases outside the gene matches: 3. Germline CDR1 reads SGHTA; CDR2 reads FQGNSA. This CDR3 spans 13 amino acids. The sequence derives from a human donor with non-small cell lung cancer. The V and J genes are TRBV7-2 and TRBJ1-2; 7 bases agree with TRBD1. Sequencing was done on a sample of uninvolved lung tissue not adjacent to the tumor. The CDR3 DNA is TGTGCCAGCAGCTTACAGGGGGATAATGGCTACACCTTC. Amino acids: CASSLQGDNGYTF.